This TCR beta chain was identified during a study of shared clonotypes between healthy human individuals. About the study: The plates for each donor numbered three CD4 naive, three CD4 memory, two CD8 naive and one CD8 memory.

The CDR3 loop spans 13 amino acids. V lost 4 bases, J lost 2 bases, and 6 bases lay in between. The germline CDR1 and CDR2 sequences are SGHTA and FQGNSA. Worth noting for this clone: The antigen is not known.

Source study methods: Sequence data from immunoSEQ were junction-only and lacked quality scores; consequently, filtering differed. Some clones are missing from TCRdb's copy, which holds only in-frame ones; the method was immunoSEQ multiplex PCR. V and J calls and clone size are copied from that table; D and trimming were computed from the DNA. This sample has a few million clones; over 85% occur once, and the top ten carry over 0.12%. Notes on the study in general: The rarefaction results pointed to incomplete sorted-subset sequencing despite large depth.

This chain links TRBV7-2 with TRBJ1-3; D call uncertain. This clonotype was sampled from a man between 18 and 35 years old in good health. Sequenced sample: naive CD4+ T cells sorted from blood. Subset here: CD45RA+ positively selected. CDR3 protein: CASSSLTGNTIYF. The CDR3 DNA reads TGTGCCAGCAGCTCTCTAACTGGAAACACCATATATTTT. Complete variable domain (other parts from reference TRBV7-2 and TRBJ1-3): GAGVSQSPSNKVTEKGKDVELRCDPISGHTALYWYRQSLGQGLEFLIYFQGNSAPDKSGLPSDRFSAERTGGSVSTLTIQRTQQEDSAVYLCASSSLTGNTIYFGEGSWLTVV.